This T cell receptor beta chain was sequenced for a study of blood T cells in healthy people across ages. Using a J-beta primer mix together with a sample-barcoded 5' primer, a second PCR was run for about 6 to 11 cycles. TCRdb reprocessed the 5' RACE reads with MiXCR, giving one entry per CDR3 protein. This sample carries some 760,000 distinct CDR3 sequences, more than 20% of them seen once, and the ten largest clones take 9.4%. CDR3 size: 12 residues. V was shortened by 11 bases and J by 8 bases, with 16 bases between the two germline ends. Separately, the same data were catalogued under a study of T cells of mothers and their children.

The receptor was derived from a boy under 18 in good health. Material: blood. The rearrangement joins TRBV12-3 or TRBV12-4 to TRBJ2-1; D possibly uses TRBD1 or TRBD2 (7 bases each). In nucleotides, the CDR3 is TGTGCCGTTCTCAGGGGGGGGTATGAGCAGTTCTTC. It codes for CAVLRGGYEQFF.